The entry that follows covers one T cell receptor beta chain sequence. Its antigen is unidentified. These data belong to a study of T cell repertoires in cytomegalovirus infection. Study-level background: It was the public TCR beta signatures that indicated both CMV infection and matching HLA type. Findings and limits, study-wide: People with CMV and the relevant HLA were identified by cumulative public TCR beta family frequency. The ex vivo response was dominated by HLA-C-restricted CMV-specific TCR beta clonotypes.

The CDR3 sequence is 18 residues long. Germline loops: CDR1 SGHRS, CDR2 YFSETQ. Trimming cost V 0 bases and J 1 base; bases outside gene matches: 9. TCRdb redid the calling of the reads with MiXCR, one entry per CDR3 protein. In the table there are about 310,000 distinct CDR3 sequences, roughly 16% of which are singletons. Sequenced material: PBMCs. V and J are TRBV5-1 and TRBJ1-1; 10 nucleotides agree with TRBD1. This TCR was recovered from a human donor in good health (CMV status not recorded). Some clones in this sample may be carry-over from other donors' samples. CDR3 nucleotide sequence: TGCGCCAGCAGCTTGGATCCCGAGACAGGGGGCGAGAACACTGAAGCTTTCTTT. Its translation is CASSLDPETGGENTEAFF.